These 26 T cell receptor beta chains were sequenced from one sample in a study of T cell responses to AZD1222 COVID-19 vaccine. Here immunoSEQ multiplex PCR was the method, and the copy in TCRdb shows in-frame clones only, minus some. The data show 150,000 to 180,000 clones, roughly 90% seen once. The sequencing here drew on peripheral blood, taken on day 0 of MenACWY control vaccination. All receptors derive from an adult in good health.

The chain joins TRBV6-1 to TRBJ2-5, with TRBD2 matching 9 bases. V lost 4 bases to trimming and J lost 5 bases; unmatched junction nucleotides: 14. From germline, CDR1 is MNHNS and CDR2 SASEGT. The CDR3 is 17 residues long. This CDR3 reads CASSVRPAGSGGETQYF. The CDR3 region has the DNA TGTGCCAGCAGTGTAAGGCCCGCGGGCAGCGGGGGGGAGACCCAGTACTTC.

This clone appeared a few times. The CDR3 is CASTNIRGSLGSTGEQYF. CDR3 nucleotides: TGTGCCAGTACCAACATTCGGGGCTCTCTCGGATCCACGGGGGAGCAGTACTTC. The J gene is TRBJ2-7, the V gene TRBV19; D is possibly TRBD1 or TRBD2 (5 bases each). Germline V gene data show CDR1 as LNHDA and CDR2 as SQIVND (reference sequence). Deletions cut 7 bases from V and 7 bases from J, with 32 bases between. The CDR3 has 18 amino acids.

This clone was seen more than once but under ten times. V is TRBV19 and J is TRBJ1-2; D call uncertain. The CDR3 is 15 amino acids. In germline, CDR1 is LNHDA, CDR2 SQIVND (reference sequence). With 0 bases removed from V and 8 bases from J, the gap between germline ends came to 16 bases. The CDR3 spells CASSIDSYGNGGYTF. CDR3 DNA sequence: TGTGCCAGTAGTATAGATTCTTACGGAAACGGAGGCTACACCTTC.

The chain links TRBV19 to TRBJ2-7; 8 bases agree with TRBD2. Germline V gene data show CDR1 as LNHDA and CDR2 as SQIVND (reference sequence). V was clipped by 3 bases and J by 2 bases; unmatched bases: 3. The CDR3 length is 14 residues. The CDR3 is CASSIGRGPYEQYF. CDR3 bases: TGTGCCAGTAGTATCGGGAGGGGCCCCTACGAGCAGTACTTC. Drawing the rest from reference TRBV19 and TRBJ2-7, the complete variable domain is DGGITQSPKYLFRKEGQNVTLSCEQNLNHDAMYWYRQDPGQGLRLIYYSQIVNDFQKGDIAEGYSVSREKKESFPLTVTSAQKNPTAFYLCASSIGRGPYEQYFGPGTRLTVT.

V gene TRBV10-1 combines with J gene TRBJ2-3; 9 nucleotides agree with TRBD1. The length of the CDR3 is 14 residues. V was pared by 9 bases and J by 1 base, with 5 bases of the junction left unmatched. Germline CDR1 and CDR2: WNHNN and SYGVQD (reference sequence). The CDR3: CASSRDRGTDTQYF. CDR3 nucleotide sequence: TGCGCCAGTAGCCGGGACAGGGGCACAGATACGCAGTATTTT.

The J gene is TRBJ1-1, the V gene TRBV5-1; D remains ambiguous. V lost 9 bases and J 1 base, leaving 13 bases between the germline ends. Germline V lookup: CDR1 SGHRS, CDR2 YFSETQ. The CDR3 is 13 amino acids. CDR3 protein: CATRLDWNTEAFF. CDR3 DNA: TGCGCCACCCGATTGGACTGGAACACTGAAGCTTTCTTT.

This rearrangement joins TRBV28 to TRBJ1-2; TRBD1 agrees at 11 bases. Germline values: CDR1 MDHEN, CDR2 SYDVKM. V was pared by 6 bases and J by 4 bases, with 10 bases of the junction left unmatched. The CDR3 is 16 amino acids. The CDR3 nucleotides read TGTGCCAGCAGATCACTCCCGGGACAGGGGGGCTATGGCTACACCTTC. Amino acid sequence: CASRSLPGQGGYGYTF.

This clone turned up a few times. This chain links TRBV11-3 with TRBJ2-7; no firm D call. In germline, CDR1 is SGHNT, CDR2 YENEEA. This CDR3 spans 16 amino acids. V lost 2 bases to trimming and J lost 0 bases, with 14 bases between them. CDR3 bases: TGTGCCAGCAGCTTATTCTACAACCCCAGCTCCTACGAGCAGTACGTC. As protein: CASSLFYNPSSYEQYV.

This clone has a single count. This chain uses TRBV29-1 with TRBJ1-2; 11 bases map to TRBD1. V trimming: 7 bases; J trimming: 8 bases; junction bases outside the gene matches: 12. CDR3 size: 14 residues. The germline V gene encodes CDR1 SQVTM and CDR2 ANQGSEA. The CDR3 is CSARTGGGTEGYTF. CDR3 in DNA: TGCAGCGCCAGGACAGGGGGCGGCACGGAGGGCTACACCTTC.

V is TRBV29-1 and J is TRBJ2-2; D tentatively reads TRBD1 or TRBD2 (5 bases each). Trimming removed 4 bases at V and 3 bases at J, with 12 bases between. CDR3 length: 14 residues. CDR1 and CDR2 (germline): SQVTM, ANQGSEA. CDR3 in amino acids: CSVVQGPYTGELFF. The CDR3 nucleotides are TGCAGCGTTGTTCAGGGACCCTACACCGGGGAGCTGTTTTTT.

This chain connects TRBV7-2 to TRBJ2-7; TRBD2 aligns across 8 bases. The ends lost 2 bases at V and 7 bases at J; junction bases unmatched: 7. Germline V gives CDR1 SGHTA, CDR2 FQGNSA. The length of the CDR3 is 14 residues. Written as DNA, the CDR3 is TGTGCCAGCAGCTTAATGCGGGAGGTGGGAGAGCAGTACTTC. Translating it yields CASSLMREVGEQYF.

The chain is built from TRBV2 and TRBJ1-5; D is uncertain. Trimming stripped 0 bases from V and 4 bases from J, with 13 bases between. CDR1 is SNHLY and CDR2 is FYNNEI in the germline V gene. The length of the CDR3 is 16 residues. The CDR3 protein is CASSEALWAENQPQHF. CDR3 coding DNA: TGTGCCAGCAGTGAAGCGTTGTGGGCGGAGAATCAGCCCCAGCATTTT.

A few counts support this clone. The V call is TRBV19, the J call TRBJ1-4; TRBD1 might be the D (5 bases). This CDR3 contains 13 residues. Germline CDR1 is LNHDA and CDR2 is SQIVND (reference sequence). V lost 5 bases, J lost 12 bases, and 16 bases lay in between. The CDR3 loop is CASSWSGGWELFF. CDR3 nucleotide sequence: TGTGCCAGTAGTTGGAGCGGGGGTTGGGAACTGTTTTTT.

The chain is built from TRBV27 and TRBJ2-2, with TRBD2 identical over 15 bases. This CDR3 comprises 19 residues. The J segment lost 5 bases and the V segment lost 3 bases, leaving 10 bases of the junction unmatched. CDR1 is MNHEY, CDR2 SMNVEV, per germline (reference sequence). The DNA for the CDR3 is TGTGCCAGCAGTTTGAACCCGGGACTAGCGGGGGGAAGGACCGGGGAGCTGTTTTTT. This sequence encodes CASSLNPGLAGGRTGELFF.

This chain links TRBV5-6 with TRBJ1-4; TRBD1 is a possible D gene (6 bases). The CDR3 length is 17 residues. The germline V and J ends were trimmed by 4 bases and 0 bases, with 16 bases remaining between them. Germline loops: CDR1 SGHDT, CDR2 YYEEEE. The CDR3 loop reads CASSRGGQSSTNEKLFF. The CDR3 nucleotides are TGTGCCAGCAGCCGTGGGGGGCAGAGCTCAACTAATGAAAAACTGTTTTTT.

This chain uses TRBV11-2 with TRBJ1-2; D not certain. V was trimmed by 5 bases and J by 4 bases, leaving 17 bases between them. The CDR3 consists of 15 residues. The germline CDR1 and CDR2 sequences are SGHAT and FQNNGV. The DNA of the CDR3 is TGTGCCAGCAGCGCTGAGGGAGTGGGAGGCTATGGCTACACCTTC. This encodes CASSAEGVGGYGYTF. The variable domain in full, with the rest retrieved from reference TRBV11-2 and TRBJ1-2, is EAGVAQSPRYKIIEKRQSVAFWCNPISGHATLYWYQQILGQGPKLLIQFQNNGVVDDSQLPKDRFSAERLKGVDSTLKIQPAKLEDSAVYLCASSAEGVGGYGYTFGSGTRLTVV.

The CDR3 DNA reads TGTGCCACCAGCAGAGATCAAGGTTTTAGTGCGGAGACCCAGTACTTC. This codes for CATSRDQGFSAETQYF. This chain links TRBV15 with TRBJ2-5; no reliable D call. Germline V gene sequence: CDR1 LNHNV, CDR2 YYDKDF (reference sequence). V was clipped by 0 bases and J by 5 bases, with 16 bases between them. The CDR3 totals 16 residues.

V usage is TRBV28 and J usage is TRBJ1-1, with TRBD1 matching over 7 bases. The CDR3 consists of 15 residues. Per germline, CDR1 MDHEN and CDR2 SYDVKM. V lost 0 bases to trimming and J lost 3 bases; unmatched junction nucleotides: 4. The CDR3 nucleotides are TGTGCCAGCAGTTTATGGAGGGACAGCCACACTGAAGCTTTCTTT. Encoded protein: CASSLWRDSHTEAFF.

This chain connects TRBV5-5 to TRBJ2-1; weak D call: TRBD1 (6 bases). This CDR3 region has 14 residues. Looked up from germline, CDR1 is SGHKS and CDR2 is YYEKEE (reference sequence). V lost 4 bases and J lost 6, with 14 bases in between. In nucleotides, the CDR3 is TGTGCCAGCAGCCCCAGGGGAGTCCTCAATGAGCAGTTCTTC. Protein product: CASSPRGVLNEQFF.

This chain links TRBV2 with TRBJ2-7; 10 bases are a match to TRBD1. The CDR3 has 14 residues. The V and J ends lost 5 bases and 5 bases, in that order; junction bases with no gene match: 6. The germline CDR1 and CDR2 sequences are SNHLY and FYNNEI. CDR3 loop: CASSHGTGEHEQYV. The CDR3 nucleotides read TGTGCCAGCAGTCACGGGACAGGGGAACACGAGCAGTACGTC.

V is TRBV28 and J is TRBJ1-5; a weak D match, TRBD1 (6 bases). The germline V gene has CDR1 MDHEN and CDR2 SYDVKM. V was cut by 7 bases and J by 2 bases, with 21 bases left in between. This CDR3 spans 17 amino acids. This CDR3 is CASTEGGLGYGNQPQHF. The CDR3 nucleotides read TGTGCCAGCACGGAGGGGGGGCTGGGTTACGGCAATCAGCCCCAGCATTTT.

This sequence joins TRBV7-2 and TRBJ2-1; TRBD2 matches at 8 bases. The V gene's germline CDR1 is SGHTA and CDR2 FQGNSA. The CDR3 has 15 residues. Trimming at V came to 5 bases and at J to 3 bases, leaving 6 bases not matched to a gene. CDR3 sequence (DNA): TGTGCCAGCAGCCTATTAGCGGGGAACTACAATGAGCAGTTCTTC. The encoded protein is CASSLLAGNYNEQFF.

This sequence joins TRBV28 and TRBJ1-1; D not resolved. Germline CDR1 reads MDHEN; CDR2 reads SYDVKM. Trimming stripped 6 bases from V and 5 bases from J, with 10 bases between. The CDR3 extends over 12 amino acids. CDR3 nucleotide sequence: TGTGCCAGCAGCCTACTTGGAACTGAAGCTTTCTTT. This encodes CASSLLGTEAFF. Together with reference TRBV28 and TRBJ1-1, the CDR3 gives the full variable domain: DVKVTQSSRYLVKRTGEKVFLECVQDMDHENMFWYRQDPGLGLRLIYFSYDVKMKEKGDIPEGYSVSREKKERFSLILESASTNQTSMYLCASSLLGTEAFFGQGTRLTVV.

The chain uses TRBV11-3 and TRBJ1-2; 8 bases align to TRBD1. The CDR3 extends over 13 amino acids. Germline loops: CDR1 SGHNT, CDR2 YENEEA. V lost 5 bases, J lost 8 bases, and 7 bases stayed unmatched. CDR3 sequence: CASSKQGDGGYTF. The DNA for the CDR3 is TGTGCCAGCAGCAAACAGGGGGACGGGGGCTACACCTTC.

J is TRBJ2-2 and V is TRBV7-9, with D possibly matching TRBD2 (5 bases). The CDR3 runs 15 residues. V was cut by 3 bases and J by 6 bases, with 14 bases left in between. Germline CDR1 is SEHNR and CDR2 is FQNEAQ (reference sequence). This CDR3 is CASSFEPGKAGELFF. The CDR3 DNA sequence: TGTGCCAGCAGCTTCGAGCCCGGGAAAGCCGGGGAGCTGTTTTTT.

This clone appeared a few times. V is TRBV7-9 and J is TRBJ1-1, with D uncertain. The length of the CDR3 is 13 residues. CDR1 and CDR2 from the germline V gene are SEHNR and FQNEAQ (reference sequence). Trimming took 5 bases from V and 10 from J, leaving 17 bases between them. For the CDR3, the DNA is TGTGCCAGCAGCCCGGCCGCTCAGGTGGGAGCTTTCTTT. Amino acid sequence: CASSPAAQVGAFF.